Below, 6 T cell receptor beta chains from the same sample are listed, as sequenced in a study of blood T cell repertoires in COVID-19. Method: immunoSEQ multiplex PCR; TCRdb's copy keeps in-frame clones and lacks some. The sample contains more than 300,000 clones, under 95% of which appear only once. Sequenced sample: peripheral blood. The receptors shown here come from a young woman who had recovered from COVID-19.

The chain carries TRBV11-2 and TRBJ1-6; D not certain. The V and J ends lost 5 bases and 0 bases respectively, with 14 bases between them. The CDR3 extends over 17 amino acids. The germline CDR1 and CDR2 sequences are SGHAT and FQNNGV. This chain's CDR3 is CASSHLTPSSYNSPLHF. The CDR3 bases are TGTGCCAGCAGCCATCTGACACCGAGCTCCTATAATTCACCCCTCCACTTT.

The chain employs TRBV7-9 and TRBJ2-3; TRBD2 agrees at 10 bases. Germline-derived CDR1 and CDR2 are SEHNR and FQNEAQ (reference sequence). J lost 4 bases, V lost 2 bases, and 6 bases had no gene match. This CDR3 spans 16 amino acids. In DNA form, the CDR3 reads TGTGCCAGCAGCTTAAGTCCTAGCGGGAGAGCAGATACGCAGTATTTT. It translates to CASSLSPSGRADTQYF. The full variable domain, rest sourced from reference TRBV7-9 and TRBJ2-3, is DTGVSQNPRHKITKRGQNVTFRCDPISEHNRLYWYRQTLGQGPEFLTYFQNEAQLEKSRLLSDRFSAERPKGSFSTLEIQRTEQGDSAMYLCASSLSPSGRADTQYFGPGTRLTVL.

This sequence joins TRBV12-5 and TRBJ2-1; D is perhaps TRBD1 (6 bases). V lost 7 bases to trimming and J lost 5 bases, with 18 bases between them. This CDR3 spans 15 amino acids. CDR1 LGHNT and CDR2 FRNRAP come from the germline V gene. The CDR3 DNA reads as TGTGCTAGTGAAATCAGCAGTGGGGGCAACAATGAGCAGTTCTTC. Amino acid sequence: CASEISSGGNNEQFF.

J is TRBJ2-2 and V is TRBV4-1; perhaps TRBD2 as D (6 bases). This CDR3 contains 15 residues. Germline CDR1 reads MGHRA; CDR2 reads YSYEKL. Trimming stripped 0 bases from V and 6 bases from J, with 11 bases between. The CDR3, as DNA: TGCGCCAGCAGCCAAGACCGGAGGGCGGCCGGGGAGCTGTTTTTT. Translated: CASSQDRRAAGELFF.

This sequence joins TRBV6-4 and TRBJ2-7; the D is unclear. With 0 bases removed from V and 6 bases from J, the gap between germline ends came to 12 bases. This CDR3 spans 14 amino acids. The germline CDR1 and CDR2 sequences are MRHNA and SNTAGT. CDR3 coding DNA: TGTGCCAGCAGTGACTCTGCAGACTTTGGCGAGCAGTACGTC. It specifies CASSDSADFGEQYV.

This chain joins TRBV7-7 and TRBJ2-5; TRBD1 matches 7 bases. CDR1 and CDR2 (germline): SSHAT, FNYEAQ (reference sequence). V shed 5 bases, J shed 0 bases, and the junction held 6 bases outside the gene matches. The CDR3 runs 15 residues. The CDR3 here is CASSPTGQDQETQYF. The CDR3 DNA is TGTGCCAGCAGCCCAACAGGACAGGACCAAGAGACCCAGTACTTC.